This T cell receptor beta chain came from a study of technical replicates of blood from a handful of donors. Sequencing used immunoSEQ multiplex PCR; TCRdb keeps in-frame clones, though not all of them. This table has over 50,000 clones, around 94% appearing once. Trimming shortened V by 5 bases and J by 5 bases, and 12 bases separated the two germline ends. Looked up from germline, CDR1 is SGHTA and CDR2 is FQGTGA. The CDR3 totals 13 residues. This sequence was found in a human donor in good health. The V call is TRBV7-3, the J call TRBJ1-2; D is ambiguous. The sequencing sample was made of T cells isolated from PBMCs. CDR3 sequence reads: CASSPGASYGYTF. CDR3 DNA: TGTGCCAGCAGCCCGGGTGCGAGTTATGGCTACACCTTC.